The 20 T cell receptor beta chains below come from one sample, sequenced in a study of cytomegalovirus exposure and HLA in healthy donors. PCR was performed using 60 Vbeta and 13 Jbeta primers. Repertoires were generated with immunoSEQ multiplex PCR, while TCRdb's copy carries only in-frame clones and drops some. The sample contains about 77,000 clones, roughly 80% of which appear only once. The source material was PBMCs. The receptors come from a man aged 35-49 years in good health and CMV-seronegative.

This chain uses TRBV10-3 with TRBJ2-7; 12 nucleotides align to TRBD1. CDR3 size: 20 residues. The junction had 19 bases not matched to a gene; V was cut back by 4 bases and J by 3 bases. Germline V gives CDR1 ENHRY, CDR2 SYGVKD. CDR3 DNA: TGTGCCATCAGTGCCTCCCGGGACAGGGGGCGAAGGGACCACCTCTACGAGCAGTACTTC. Its translation is CAISASRDRGRRDHLYEQYF.

This chain links TRBV7-2 with TRBJ1-2; D is unclear. The CDR3 is made up of 11 amino acids. Germline V gene sequence: CDR1 SGHTA, CDR2 FQGNSA. The V end was cut by 2 bases, the J end by 8 bases, with 6 bases between. The DNA for the CDR3 is TGTGCCAGCAGCTTACTATCCGGCTACACCTTC. Translated: CASSLLSGYTF.

V usage is TRBV9 and J usage is TRBJ2-7, with TRBD2 as a possible D gene (5 bases). CDR3 size: 14 residues. The germline V gene has CDR1 SGDLS and CDR2 YYNGEE. V shed 0 bases and J shed 2 bases, with 9 bases lying between them. The DNA of the CDR3 is TGTGCCAGCAGCGTAGGAGCGGCGACCTACGAGCAGTACTTC. It translates to CASSVGAATYEQYF.

The chain has TRBV28 and TRBJ1-1; D remains ambiguous. Trimming stripped 9 bases from V and 5 bases from J, with 13 bases between. The CDR3 loop spans 12 amino acids. Germline values: CDR1 MDHEN, CDR2 SYDVKM. The CDR3 here is CASLRDQTEAFF. The CDR3 region has the DNA TGTGCCAGTCTCCGGGATCAAACTGAAGCTTTCTTT.

This rearrangement joins TRBV5-1 to TRBJ2-1; 7 positions match TRBD2. The germline CDR1 and CDR2 sequences are SGHRS and YFSETQ. V was pared by 4 bases and J by 5 bases, with 15 bases of the junction left unmatched. CDR3 length: 17 residues. The CDR3, as DNA: TGCGCCAGCAGCATAACTTTTCACGGGGGGAGGGACAATGAGCAGTTCTTC. This codes for CASSITFHGGRDNEQFF.

This chain uses TRBV7-2 with TRBJ2-5; D not certain. Germline V lookup: CDR1 SGHTA, CDR2 FQGNSA. V dropped 3 bases and J dropped 5 bases, with 4 bases sitting between them. The length of the CDR3 is 11 residues. The CDR3 region is CASSFRETQYF. CDR3 nucleotide sequence: TGTGCCAGCAGCTTCAGGGAGACCCAGTACTTC.

The V and J genes are TRBV25-1 and TRBJ2-7, with TRBD1 matching over 9 bases. The CDR3 sequence is 13 residues long. With 4 bases clipped from V and 7 bases from J, the junction kept 5 bases outside the gene matches. Per germline, CDR1 MGHDK and CDR2 SYGVNS. The CDR3 DNA follows: TGTGCCAGCAGTGCGGGGACAGGGTTTGAGCAGTACTTC. Protein product: CASSAGTGFEQYF.

This chain uses TRBV29-1 with TRBJ2-7, with 9 bases lining up with TRBD1. CDR1 and CDR2 from the germline V gene are SQVTM and ANQGSEA. Trimming at V came to 7 bases and at J to 3 bases, leaving 4 bases not matched to a gene. The CDR3 extends over 12 amino acids. CDR3: CSAGQGFYEQYF. The DNA of the CDR3 is TGCAGCGCGGGACAGGGTTTCTACGAGCAGTACTTC.

The chain has TRBV13 and TRBJ2-7; weak D call: TRBD2 (6 bases). V was pared by 5 bases and J by 0 bases, with 17 bases between. The CDR3 extends over 16 amino acids. Germline assignment: CDR1 PRHDT and CDR2 FYEKMQ (reference sequence). CDR3 DNA sequence: TGTGCCAGCAGCCCCTATGGGACTTCGAGCTCCTACGAGCAGTACTTC. Amino acids: CASSPYGTSSSYEQYF.

CDR3 bases: TGTGCCAGTAGTCCCGGGACAGGGGTCTACGAGCAGTACTTC. It is translated as CASSPGTGVYEQYF. The chain couples TRBV19 to TRBJ2-5; 10 positions match TRBD1. The DNA end is more similar to TRBJ2-7, so the J call may be wrong. This CDR3 is 14 amino acids long. Germline CDR1 and CDR2: LNHDA and SQIVND (reference sequence).

The gene calls are TRBV15 and TRBJ2-7; perhaps TRBD1 as D (5 bases). Looked up from germline, CDR1 is LNHNV and CDR2 is YYDKDF (reference sequence). The CDR3 length is 12 residues. Trimming took 6 bases from V and 4 from J, leaving 10 bases between them. CDR3 in amino acids: CATSPDRYEQYF. The CDR3 DNA sequence: TGTGCCACCAGTCCAGACAGATACGAGCAGTACTTC.

A note on this clone: The germline gene is not matched at one end of the junction; a read error may be the cause. This rearrangement joins TRBV7-7 to TRBJ1-2, with 7 nucleotides matching TRBD1. The CDR3 runs 13 residues. Germline values: CDR1 SSHAT, CDR2 FNYEAQ (reference sequence). The CDR3 region is CASSLDRFDGYTF. The CDR3 nucleotides are TGTGCTAGCAGCCTGGACAGGTTCGATGGCTACACCTTC. Full variable domain (missing parts from reference TRBV7-7 and TRBJ1-2): GAGVSQSPRYKVTKRGQDVTLRCDPISSHATLYWYQQALGQGPEFLTYFNYEAQPDKSGLPSDRFSAERPEGSISTLTIQRTEQRDSAMYRCASSLDRFDGYTFGSGTRLTVV.

The V gene is TRBV4-1, the J gene TRBJ1-1; 10 nucleotides line up with TRBD1. Germline values: CDR1 MGHRA, CDR2 YSYEKL. V lost 4 bases to trimming and J lost 7 bases; unmatched junction nucleotides: 15. The CDR3 length is 17 residues. As DNA, the CDR3 is TGCGCCAGCAGCCTAACCGGACAGGGGGGGATCGCGGGTGAAGCTTTCTTT. Translated, it gives CASSLTGQGGIAGEAFF.

The chain uses TRBV28 and TRBJ2-7, with 7 positions matching TRBD1. This CDR3 contains 16 residues. Germline lookup yields CDR1 MDHEN and CDR2 SYDVKM. J was trimmed by 0 bases and V by 8 bases; bases with no gene match: 13. CDR3 bases: TGTGCCAGCCGGGACAGTTTTCCCTTATACTCCTACGAGCAGTACTTC. Its translation is CASRDSFPLYSYEQYF.

This clone was recorded once. The rearrangement joins TRBV10-3 to TRBJ2-1, with unresolved D. Germline V gene lookup returns CDR1 ENHRY and CDR2 SYGVKD. The CDR3 runs 11 residues. Trimming stripped 6 bases from V and 8 bases from J, with 8 bases between. CDR3 residues: CAIRVSDEQFF. For the CDR3, the DNA is TGTGCCATCAGGGTTTCGGATGAGCAGTTCTTC.

J is TRBJ2-7 and V is TRBV15; a possible D gene is TRBD1 (5 bases). Germline V gene sequence: CDR1 LNHNV, CDR2 YYDKDF (reference sequence). The CDR3 runs to 14 residues. V dropped 1 base and J dropped 4 bases, with 11 bases sitting between them. The DNA of the CDR3 is TGTGCCACCAGCAGAGGTTCAGGGTTTTACGAGCAGTACTTC. This sequence encodes CATSRGSGFYEQYF. Using reference TRBV15 and TRBJ2-7 for the parts outside the CDR3, the full variable domain is DAMVIQNPRYQVTQFGKPVTLSCSQTLNHNVMYWYQQKSSQAPKLLFHYYDKDFNNEADTPDNFQSRRPNTSFCFLDIRSPGLGDTAMYLCATSRGSGFYEQYFGPGTRLTVT.

The chain uses TRBV19 and TRBJ2-7, with 11 nucleotides matching TRBD1. Looked up from germline, CDR1 is LNHDA and CDR2 is SQIVND (reference sequence). CDR3 length: 16 residues. The V segment lost 4 bases and the J segment 2 bases; nucleotides outside the gene matches: 7. CDR3 in amino acids: CASSNFRDRGAYEQYF. CDR3 in DNA: TGTGCCAGTAGTAATTTCCGGGACAGGGGGGCCTACGAGCAGTACTTC.

The V gene is TRBV6-5, the J gene TRBJ2-5; D is undetermined. The CDR3 contains 14 residues. Germline V gives CDR1 MNHEY, CDR2 SVGAGI. Deletions cut 0 bases from V and 6 bases from J, with 11 bases between. The CDR3 loop is CASSYSTPWKTQYF. CDR3 nucleotides: TGTGCCAGCAGTTACTCGACTCCCTGGAAGACCCAGTACTTC.

V is TRBV10-1 and J is TRBJ2-3; 8 positions agree with TRBD1. The V gene end was trimmed by 3 bases and the J gene end by 2 bases; junction bases not matched to a gene: 7. Germline assignment: CDR1 WNHNN and CDR2 SYGVQD (reference sequence). This CDR3 comprises 16 residues. CDR3 nucleotide sequence: TGCGCCAGCAGTGATCTTGAGGGACAGGACACAGATACGCAGTATTTT. As protein: CASSDLEGQDTDTQYF.

The CDR3 DNA reads as TGTGCCAGCAGCCAAGGAATCGGGAACACTGAAGCTTTCTTT. This sequence encodes CASSQGIGNTEAFF. The chain combines TRBV4-2 with TRBJ1-1; D gene uncertain. Germline loops: CDR1 LGHNA, CDR2 YNFKEQ. The CDR3 consists of 14 residues. V lost 1 base and J 1 base, leaving 7 bases between the germline ends.